A single sample is the source of the 31 T cell receptor beta chains below, sequenced in a study of tumor-infiltrating lymphocytes in primary liver carcinoma. Constant-region priming of approximately 0.55 ug total RNA yielded TCR beta cDNA. It was through three nested multiplex PCR rounds of slightly modified ARM-PCR that TCR beta libraries arose. Primers for the first two PCR rounds were TRBV1-TRBV30 forward primers and a C-beta reverse primer (around 10 cycles per round). One entry per CDR3 protein, called by TCRdb with MiXCR from the multiplex PCR reads. The sample has roughly 180,000 distinct CDR3 sequences; around 60% are singletons. Blood RNA was derived from unsorted whole blood, and germline DNA was extracted too. The sequenced sample was peripheral blood. These TCRs come from a man in his forties with primary liver carcinoma and hepatitis B virus infection.

V usage is TRBV6-6 and J usage is TRBJ2-4; 7 bases align to TRBD1. This CDR3 has 15 residues. CDR1 MNHNY and CDR2 SVGAGI come from the germline V gene (reference sequence). Losses at the gene ends were 6 bases for V and 6 bases for J; bases not matched to a gene: 11. As DNA, the CDR3 is TGTGCCAGCAGCCTAGGACAGGACGGCGGAAACATTCAGTACTTC. Its translation: CASSLGQDGGNIQYF.

A remark on this clonotype: At one end the junction does not follow the germline gene, possibly because of a read error. The chain couples TRBV19 to TRBJ2-5; D might be TRBD1 or TRBD2, each matching 5 bases. Germline CDR1 LNHDA, CDR2 SQIVND (reference sequence). The CDR3 is made up of 13 amino acids. In nucleotides, the CDR3 is TGTGCCAGTAGTATGGGGGACCAAGAGACCCAATACTTC. It specifies CASSMGDQETQYF. Drawing the rest from reference TRBV19 and TRBJ2-5, the complete variable domain is DGGITQSPKYLFRKEGQNVTLSCEQNLNHDAMYWYRQDPGQGLRLIYYSQIVNDFQKGDIAEGYSVSREKKESFPLTVTSAQKNPTAFYLCASSMGDQETQYFGPGTRLLVL.

The CDR3 sequence: CAWRPLAGAYEQYF. CDR3 bases: TGTGCCTGGAGGCCACTAGCGGGAGCCTACGAGCAGTACTTC. The chain joins TRBV30 to TRBJ2-7; TRBD2 aligns across 11 bases. The CDR3 totals 14 residues. In germline, CDR1 is GTSNPN, CDR2 SVGIG (reference sequence). Unmatched junction bases numbered 3, after V lost 3 bases and J lost 2 bases.

Details on this clonotype: One end of the junction varies from germline; a read error may be responsible. The rearrangement joins TRBV11-2 to TRBJ2-1; no firm D call. CDR3 length equals 15 residues. Per the germline V gene, CDR1 is SGHAT and CDR2 is FQNNGV. Here the CDR3 DNA reads TGTGCCACCGGGCATGACCAGCCATCTTACAGTGAGCAGTTCTTC. Translated, it gives CATGHDQPSYSEQFF.

This clonotype has ten or more counts. This chain joins TRBV12-3 or TRBV12-4 and TRBJ2-1; D unclear. Trimming cost V 7 bases and J 7 bases, with 14 bases left between them. This CDR3 has 13 residues. The CDR3 DNA reads TGTGCCAGCACAGACCTACCAGGAAATGAGCAGTTCTTC. This codes for CASTDLPGNEQFF.

This chain uses TRBV7-9 with TRBJ2-7; D may be TRBD1 (5 bases). This CDR3 comprises 16 residues. The germline V and J ends were trimmed by 6 bases and 3 bases, with 21 bases remaining between them. Germline CDR1 and CDR2: SEHNR and FQNEAQ (reference sequence). CDR3 in DNA: TGTGCCAGCAGTTCCGGTGATGTGCAGGGATACTACGAGCAGTACTTC. It translates to CASSSGDVQGYYEQYF.

As concerns this clonotype: The junction departs from the called germline gene at one end, perhaps through a read error. V and J are TRBV12-3 or TRBV12-4 and TRBJ2-2, with TRBD2 as a possible D gene (5 bases). This CDR3 has 16 amino acids. In nucleotides, the CDR3 is TGTGCCAGCAGTGTCACCGAGGGCGATGGCACCGGGGAGCTGTTATTT. Amino acid sequence: CASSVTEGDGTGELLF.

DNA for the CDR3: TGTGCCAGCAGCATACTAGAGGGGCACGAGCAGTACTTC. Protein: CASSILEGHEQYF. The rearrangement links TRBV12-3 or TRBV12-4 to TRBJ2-7, with D tentatively TRBD1 or TRBD2 (5 bases each). This CDR3 contains 13 residues. Trimming left V 6 bases short and J 5 bases short, with 14 bases between.

This clonotype showed up just a few times. This chain uses TRBV4-2 with TRBJ1-2; 8 bases line up with TRBD1. The CDR3 sequence is 16 residues long. Germline trimming cut 0 bases from V and 4 bases from J; bases unmatched to any gene: 7. In germline, CDR1 is LGHNA, CDR2 YNFKEQ. The CDR3 sequence is CASSQDPGGPSYGYTF. The DNA for the CDR3 is TGTGCCAGCAGCCAAGATCCAGGGGGCCCTTCCTATGGCTACACCTTC.

In its sample, this clonotype was seen many times. The chain uses TRBV7-9 and TRBJ2-3; TRBD2 matches at 9 bases. The germline V gene has CDR1 SEHNR and CDR2 FQNEAQ (reference sequence). The CDR3 loop spans 16 amino acids. V was clipped by 5 bases and J by 2 bases; unmatched bases: 8. CDR3 sequence: CASSGLAGFFTDTQYF. CDR3 coding DNA: TGTGCCAGCAGCGGCCTAGCGGGATTCTTCACAGATACGCAGTATTTT.

The CDR3 region is CASSQDSQGGQTQYF. For the CDR3, the DNA is TGCGCCAGCAGCCAAGATAGTCAGGGAGGACAGACCCAGTACTTC. The gene calls are TRBV4-1 and TRBJ2-5; a possible D gene is TRBD2 (6 bases). CDR3 length: 15 residues. CDR1 is MGHRA, CDR2 YSYEKL, per germline. V was clipped by 0 bases and J by 6 bases, with 14 bases between them.

Comments on this clonotype: One junction end disagrees with the germline gene, perhaps due to a read error. This chain uses TRBV10-3 with TRBJ2-3; D remains unclear. The CDR3 contains 14 residues. Looked up from germline, CDR1 is ENHRY and CDR2 is SYGVKD. Here the CDR3 reads CAISGGVSTDMQYF. The CDR3 DNA reads TGTGCCATCAGTGGAGGCGTTAGCACAGATATGCAGTATTTT.

The V call is TRBV11-2, the J call TRBJ1-3; maybe TRBD1 (6 bases). Per the germline V gene, CDR1 is SGHAT and CDR2 is FQNNGV. Trimming removed 3 bases from V and 11 bases from J, with 17 bases in between. The length of the CDR3 is 14 residues. In DNA, the CDR3 is TGTGCCAGCAGCTTGGGAAAGGGGGATGACGCCATATATTTT. Translated: CASSLGKGDDAIYF. The full variable domain, its missing parts supplied by reference TRBV11-2 and TRBJ1-3, is EAGVAQSPRYKIIEKRQSVAFWCNPISGHATLYWYQQILGQGPKLLIQFQNNGVVDDSQLPKDRFSAERLKGVDSTLKIQPAKLEDSAVYLCASSLGKGDDAIYFGEGSWLTVV.

The V and J genes are TRBV12-3 or TRBV12-4 and TRBJ1-4; no clear D gene. The V end lost 7 bases, the J end lost 0 bases, and 24 bases lay between the germline ends. The CDR3 runs 19 residues. The chain's CDR3 is CASTYSPTRAVATNEKLFF. The CDR3 DNA is TGTGCCAGCACCTATTCACCGACGAGGGCAGTTGCAACTAATGAAAAACTGTTTTTT.

V gene TRBV7-9 combines with J gene TRBJ2-1; D unresolved. This CDR3 comprises 14 residues. V lost 1 base and J lost 6, with 10 bases in between. The germline V gene has CDR1 SEHNR and CDR2 FQNEAQ (reference sequence). Here the CDR3 DNA reads TGTGCCAGCAGCTTAGTTGAAGAGGCCAATGAGCAGTTCTTC. This translates into CASSLVEEANEQFF.

This chain connects TRBV7-3 to TRBJ2-2, with 7 bases that match TRBD2. Germline CDR1 is SGHTA and CDR2 is FQGTGA. The CDR3 is 15 amino acids. Trimming removed 2 bases from V and 4 bases from J; junction bases left unmatched: 4. Here the CDR3 reads CASSLLASGTGELFF. In DNA form, the CDR3 reads TGTGCCAGCAGCTTACTGGCTAGCGGCACCGGGGAGCTGTTTTTT. The complete variable domain, with remaining parts taken from reference TRBV7-3 and TRBJ2-2, reads GAGVSQTPSNKVTEKGKYVELRCDPISGHTALYWYRQSLGQGPEFLIYFQGTGAADDSGLPNDRFFAVRPEGSVSTLKIQRTERGDSAVYLCASSLLASGTGELFFGEGSRLTVL.

The chain combines TRBV5-4 with TRBJ2-1, with 9 nucleotides matching TRBD2. V shed 0 bases and J 7 bases; nucleotides not matched to a gene: 5. From germline, CDR1 is SGHNT and CDR2 YYREEE (reference sequence). The CDR3 is 15 amino acids. In DNA form, the CDR3 reads TGTGCCAGCAGCTTGGCCCTAGCGGGAATTAATGAGCAGTTCTTC. Translating it yields CASSLALAGINEQFF. The entire variable domain, with the rest obtained from reference TRBV5-4 and TRBJ2-1, is as follows: ETGVTQSPTHLIKTRGQQVTLRCSSQSGHNTVSWYQQALGQGPQFIFQYYREEENGRGNFPPRFSGLQFPNYSSELNVNALELDDSALYLCASSLALAGINEQFFGPGTRLTVL.

For this clonotype: The junction shows a germline mismatch at one end, possibly a read error. The V call is TRBV6-1, the J call TRBJ1-5; 9 bases fit TRBD1. CDR1 MNHNS and CDR2 SASEGT come from the germline V gene. The CDR3 runs 18 residues. Here the CDR3 reads CASSDGQGRIYSNQSQHF. CDR3 bases: TGTGCCAGCAGCGATGGACAGGGGAGGATTTATAGCAATCAGTCCCAGCATTTT.

This clonotype was recorded once. The chain combines TRBV30 with TRBJ2-7; 11 bases are a match to TRBD2. This CDR3 is built from 13 residues. Germline CDR1 GTSNPN, CDR2 SVGIG (reference sequence). Trimming took 2 bases from V and 4 from J; bases not matched to a gene: 1. The CDR3 DNA is TGTGCCTGGAGTCGACTAGCGGGATACGAGCAGTACTTC. Its translation is CAWSRLAGYEQYF.

The chain is built from TRBV29-1 and TRBJ2-3; 7 bases map to TRBD2. CDR1 SQVTM and CDR2 ANQGSEA come from the germline V gene. Losses at the gene ends were 5 bases for V and 3 bases for J; bases not matched to a gene: 14. This CDR3 spans 16 amino acids. CDR3 DNA: TGCAGCGTTTCCCCTTACTCAGCGGGGCCTACAGATACGCAGTATTTT. Amino acids: CSVSPYSAGPTDTQYF.

V is TRBV12-3 or TRBV12-4 and J is TRBJ2-3; D gene unclear. The CDR3 is 12 residues long. Trimming took off 6 bases at V and 2 bases at J, with 6 bases between the two ends. The chain's CDR3 is CASRLNTDTQYF. In DNA, the CDR3 is TGTGCCAGCAGACTGAACACAGATACGCAGTATTTT.

Remarks on this clonotype: Its ends do not fully match the called genes, so a read error is possible. The chain uses TRBV29-1 and TRBJ2-3; no definite D call. Germline CDR1 and CDR2: SQVTM and ANQGSEA. The CDR3 runs 13 residues. CDR3 coding DNA: TGCAGCCTTGAAGCTTCTTTATCTCATACGCAGTATTTT. Amino acids: CSLEASLSHTQYF.

For this clonotype: Compared with germline, one end of the junction differs, possibly owing to a read error. The chain employs TRBV11-2 and TRBJ2-1; D unresolved. The CDR3 is made up of 13 amino acids. Germline loops: CDR1 SGHAT, CDR2 FQNNGV. The CDR3 region is CASSPFTVNERFF. DNA for the CDR3: TGTGCCAGCAGTCCTTTCACAGTCAATGAGCGGTTCTTC.

The chain carries TRBV29-1 and TRBJ1-1; a possible D gene is TRBD1 (6 bases). V was clipped by 7 bases and J by 12 bases, with 30 bases between them. CDR1 and CDR2 (germline): SQVTM, ANQGSEA. The CDR3 consists of 15 residues. CDR3 DNA: TGCAGCGCTCTCCCGACGGGGCGGGGGGACACTGAGACTTTCTTT. Translating gives CSALPTGRGDTETFF.

V usage is TRBV29-1 and J usage is TRBJ1-5; no clear D gene. The CDR3 runs 13 residues. V lost 4 bases and J 2 bases, leaving 9 bases between the germline ends. Germline V gives CDR1 SQVTM, CDR2 ANQGSEA. CDR3 nucleotide sequence: TGCAGCGTTGCCACGGGTGGCAATCAGCCCCAGCATTTT. This translates into CSVATGGNQPQHF.

The CDR3 protein is CASSPGFTDTEAFF. The CDR3 DNA follows: TGTGCCAGCAGTCCGGGATTTACAGACACTGAAGCTTTCTTT. The V gene is TRBV6-1, the J gene TRBJ1-1, with D unresolved. This CDR3 is 14 amino acids long. Germline lookup yields CDR1 MNHNS and CDR2 SASEGT. The V end was cut by 5 bases, the J end by 3 bases, with 13 bases between.

This clonotype was detected a few times. The rearrangement links TRBV6-1 to TRBJ2-3; D perhaps matches TRBD1 (6 bases). This CDR3 comprises 14 residues. Germline V lookup: CDR1 MNHNS, CDR2 SASEGT. Trimming left V 3 bases short and J 2 bases short, with 9 bases between. CDR3 loop: CASSEGHLTDTQYF. As DNA, the CDR3 is TGTGCCAGCAGTGAGGGACATCTCACAGATACGCAGTATTTT.

Ten or more counts support this clonotype. The chain employs TRBV11-2 and TRBJ2-1; TRBD2 matches 12 bases. The V gene end was trimmed by 1 base and the J gene end by 8 bases; junction bases not matched to a gene: 9. The CDR3 consists of 17 residues. Germline CDR1 reads SGHAT; CDR2 reads FQNNGV. Here the CDR3 reads CASSLVKLAGGRDEQFF. The CDR3, as DNA: TGTGCCAGCAGCTTAGTTAAACTAGCGGGAGGAAGAGATGAGCAGTTCTTC. The full variable domain, with the rest looked up from reference TRBV11-2 and TRBJ2-1, is EAGVAQSPRYKIIEKRQSVAFWCNPISGHATLYWYQQILGQGPKLLIQFQNNGVVDDSQLPKDRFSAERLKGVDSTLKIQPAKLEDSAVYLCASSLVKLAGGRDEQFFGPGTRLTVL.

This clonotype was recorded once. V is TRBV30 and J is TRBJ2-7; D unclear. The CDR3 runs to 12 residues. V lost 5 bases and J lost 7, with 15 bases in between. CDR1 and CDR2 from the germline V gene are GTSNPN and SVGIG (reference sequence). The CDR3 loop reads CAWADDTAEQYF. CDR3 DNA: TGTGCCTGGGCGGATGACACCGCGGAGCAGTACTTC. The whole variable domain, remainder taken from reference TRBV30 and TRBJ2-7, is SQTIHQWPATLVQPVGSPLSLECTVEGTSNPNLYWYRQAAGRGLQLLFYSVGIGQISSEVPQNLSASRPQDRQFILSSKKLLLSDSGFYLCAWADDTAEQYFGPGTRLTVT.

The V call is TRBV30, the J call TRBJ1-5; tentatively, D is TRBD1 (5 bases). Germline V gene data show CDR1 as GTSNPN and CDR2 as SVGIG (reference sequence). V gave up 1 base and J gave up 2 bases, with 12 bases separating them. The CDR3 loop spans 15 amino acids. The CDR3 loop reads CAWSAGYGGNQPQHF. The CDR3 coding sequence is TGTGCCTGGAGTGCAGGGTACGGAGGCAATCAGCCCCAGCATTTT.

The chain links TRBV5-5 to TRBJ2-7; TRBD1 aligns across 8 bases. The J segment lost 5 bases and the V segment lost 2 bases, leaving 3 bases of the junction unmatched. CDR1 and CDR2 (germline): SGHKS, YYEKEE (reference sequence). CDR3 length: 13 amino acids. This chain's CDR3 is CASSFRGLDEQYF. The CDR3 bases are TGTGCCAGCAGCTTCAGGGGGCTCGACGAGCAGTACTTC.